This note documents a single TCR beta chain sequence. Antigen specificity is unknown. Exclusion criteria comprised uncontrolled infection, other autoimmune disease, pregnancy or lactation. Amplification of TCR beta CDR3 regions was performed using RNA transcripts as template. The HTBI primer set was used in a first-round RT-PCR of the TCR CDR3. Using its own MiXCR run on the multiplex PCR reads, TCRdb lists one record per CDR3 protein. The sample shows some 600,000 distinct CDR3 sequences, over 11% of them seen only once. These data are taken from a study of T cells in Graves' hyperthyroidism and ophthalmopathy. Across the whole study: Before treatment of any kind, peripheral blood was taken at initial diagnosis. Study results and limitations: Appearing also in blood were most of the thyroid clonotypes expanded above 0.001. Ophthalmopathy was model-predicted a median around 6.7 months pre-onset.

The CDR3 contains 15 residues. Germline CDR1 SGHNT, CDR2 YENEEA. Source material: blood. This TCR came from a woman in her 30s with Graves' hyperthyroidism that later progressed to Graves' ophthalmopathy. The chain is built from TRBV11-3 and TRBJ2-1; 10 bases line up with TRBD1. CDR3 in DNA: TGTGTCAACAGCTCACCTAGGGACAGGGGCAATGAGCAGTTCTTC. Its protein product is CVNSSPRDRGNEQFF.